This TCR beta chain was observed in a study of shared clonotypes between healthy human individuals (dated by TCRdb to the early 2020s). Regarding the research as a whole: The cohort comprised a couple of women and a few men aged 18 to 49 years. For each donor, CD4 naive and CD4 memory were each run on three plates, CD8 naive on two plates, and CD8 memory on one plate. To estimate repertoire size and how much clonotypes are shared between individuals, the study performed deep sequencing of blood TCR repertoires from roughly five healthy adults. To increase sequencing depth and limit assay-specific biases, TCR repertoire library preparation and sequencing were carried out by different laboratories using diverse techniques. Each donor's leukapheresis produced roughly between about 0.85 and 10 billion PBMCs.

The investigation overall reported the following: Because the study included only a small number of donors, the genetic and exposure-history diversity represented was limited. Pairwise subsampling indicated that sequencing depth was expected to affect the degree of clonotype sharing among donors. Even with the large sequencing depth, rarefaction of the sorted-subset datasets indicated that sequencing was incomplete. Larger estimated clonotype richness was generally found for naive subsets than for memory subsets. Clonotypes shared by all four sorted-subset donors showed higher generation probabilities than non-shared clonotypes. Sampling was restricted to blood, and TCR repertoires in tissues likely differ from the TCR repertoires found in blood. Sharing across a few donors was observed for about 5% of naive CD4, about 4% of naive CD8, about 2.3% of memory CD4, and less than 0.45% of memory CD8 clonotypes.

CD8 naive samples were obtained by positive selection for CCR7 among CD45RO-negative cells, yielding a CD45RA+CCR7+ population from which TemRA cells were excluded. The donors were healthy, HIV-negative adults who had no recently reported acute infections or vaccinations. Every donor was a Caucasian adult living in Nashville, Tennessee, USA. Blood was obtained by leukapheresis, after which PBMCs were separated by Ficoll-Histopaque density gradient centrifugation and cryopreserved in liquid nitrogen vapor phase. Analytical flow cytometry was used to check the purity and quantity of each magnetically sorted T cell population. Genomic DNA was isolated from each sorted fraction and quantified by UV absorbance on a Nanodrop 2000c. The CDR3 numbers 17 residues from cysteine through phenylalanine. The entry retains the CDR3 DNA only, 51 bases that are in frame from base 1. Trimming takes 6 bases off V and 6 bases off J; junction bases not matched to a gene: 11. CDR1 and CDR2, per the germline V gene (reference sequence), are MNHEY and SMNVEV.

As regards this clone: Its antigen target is currently unknown. The record has no base qualities; no much larger clone is one base away.

TCR CDR3 regions were amplified from genomic DNA by multiplex PCR using the deep immunoSEQ assay. Genomic DNA extracted from each cell subset was distributed evenly over all wells of several immunoSEQ 96-well plates, and each plate served as one replicate. Each replicate PCR for sorted subsets received about 220 ng genomic DNA, equal to 30,000 or so T cell genomes. Purified libraries were measured with a Qubit 3.0 fluorometer, size-checked on a Bioanalyzer 2100, and measured again with the KAPA Library Quantification kit. Every immunoSEQ 96-well plate was sequenced on a dedicated single-read 150-cycle Illumina NextSeq 550 flow cell. For the original study's pipeline: Because the immunoSEQ output included only junctional sequences and no quality scores, the filtering could not be the same as the filtering used for full-length reads. Sequences were annotated with PyIR, a Python wrapper for IgBLAST v1.9, and V/J genes and CDR3 were assigned using IMGT germline references. Reads were removed for weak V/J assignments (E-value above 1e-6), missing CDR3, stop codons, out-of-frame junctions, or ambiguous translated residues. A V3J clonotype was defined by an identical inferred V gene, J gene, and CDR3 amino acid sequence. Percentage overlap between repertoires was computed as shared unique clonotypes divided by the size of the smaller repertoire. Repertoire richness was assessed with RTK rarefaction, the Chao1 estimator, and Recon v2.1 estimates of unobserved clonotypes. Generation probabilities for all TCRbeta clonotypes obtained by the gDNA method from a handful of donors were computed using OLGA. The source is immuneACCESS, and TCRdb retained only in-frame sequences with V and J called. Part of the clones is not carried over; for the studies checked, unresolved V genes explain less than half of this, and the remainder is unexplained. The DNA was the basis for D and trimming; V, J and clone size are from that table. The sample table shows roughly 2.1 million clones, and approximately 94% are seen once. The top ten clones comprise roughly 1.7% of the sample.

This receptor was identified in a man younger than 35 in good health. Some clones in this sample may be carry-over from other donors' samples. Sample: naive CD8+ T cells from PBMCs. The cell subset or site label of this sample denotes: CD45RA+CCR7+. In this chain, TRBV27 is recombined with TRBJ2-1, and 13 junction bases match TRBD2. The CDR3 sequence is CASSPIGTSGIPNEQFF. The DNA sequence is given as TGTGCCAGCAGCCCAATTGGGACTAGCGGGATACCCAATGAGCAGTTCTTC.